Detailed here is one T cell receptor (beta chain). This table comes from immunoSEQ multiplex PCR, and its TCRdb copy is limited to in-frame clones, with some not included. The table includes around 80,000 clones, 86% detected once. The data stem from a study of T cell responses to AZD1222 COVID-19 vaccine. The germline CDR1 and CDR2 sequences are SGHVS and FNYEAQ. Trimming took 0 bases from V and 4 from J; bases not matched to a gene: 5. CDR3 length: 18 amino acids. The chain couples TRBV7-6 to TRBJ2-2, with 13 bases fitting TRBD2. The sample here was peripheral blood, taken on day 0 of AZD1222 vaccination. This TCR was recovered from an adult in good health. The CDR3 DNA sequence: TGTGCCAGCAGCTTAGCGCCTCGACTAGCGGGAGGCACCGGGGAGCTGTTTTTT. The encoded protein is CASSLAPRLAGGTGELFF.